This T cell receptor (beta chain) was found in a study of shared clonotypes between healthy human individuals. The CDR3 totals 18 residues. CDR1 SGHTS and CDR2 YDEGEE come from the germline V gene. Some clones are missing from TCRdb's copy, which holds only in-frame ones; the method was immunoSEQ multiplex PCR. The repertoire holds about 180,000 clones, with about 93% as singletons. The TCR originated in a woman aged 30 to 39 in good health. The chain joins TRBV5-8 to TRBJ2-5, with TRBD2 identical over 7 bases. The J call is uncertain, as TRBJ2-7 better fits the DNA end. The sample was naive CD4+ T cells sorted from blood. Sample subset: CD45RA+ positively selected. The CDR3 region is CASSLFSVAGGSSYEQYF. The DNA of the CDR3 is TGTGCCAGCAGCTTGTTCTCGGTGGCCGGGGGGAGCTCCTACGAGCAGTACTTC.